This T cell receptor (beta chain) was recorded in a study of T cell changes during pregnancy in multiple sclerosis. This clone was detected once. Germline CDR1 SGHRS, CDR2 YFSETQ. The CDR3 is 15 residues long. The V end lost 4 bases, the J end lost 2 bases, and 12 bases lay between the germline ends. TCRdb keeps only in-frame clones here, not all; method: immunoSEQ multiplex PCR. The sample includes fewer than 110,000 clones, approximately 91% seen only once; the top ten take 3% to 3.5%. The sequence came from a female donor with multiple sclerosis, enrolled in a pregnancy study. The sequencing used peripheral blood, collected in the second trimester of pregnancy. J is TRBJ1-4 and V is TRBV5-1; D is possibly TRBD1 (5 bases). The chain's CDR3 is CASSGLGTTNEKLFF. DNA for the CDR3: TGCGCCAGCAGCGGGTTAGGGACTACTAATGAAAAACTGTTTTTT.